The clone carrying this T cell receptor (beta chain) has just a few counts. No antigen is known for it. It was cDNA, reverse transcribed from extracted RNA, that served as the sequencing template. Produced via immunoSEQ multiplex PCR; TCRdb's table is partial and in-frame only. The repertoire has approximately 300,000 clones, 55% to 75% of them found once; the top ten carry more than 1.5%. The CDR3 is 15 amino acids. Germline loops: CDR1 SGHRS, CDR2 YFSETQ. V lost 4 bases to trimming and J lost 4 bases; unmatched junction nucleotides: 8. Treatment of the sample: oral pan-JAK inhibitor, 5-10 mg twice daily. These data are taken from a study of CD8+ T cells in alopecia areata. Study-level information: Patients took tofacitinib for 6 to 18 months, followed by 6 drug-free months.

Findings and caveats of the study: Lesional scalp displayed greater clonality than normal scalp, most notably in alopecia totalis/universalis.

The sequence was obtained from a human donor with alopecia areata. Sequenced here: CD4+ T cells sorted from blood, sampled at week 24, from a patient treated with tofacitinib. The genes are TRBV5-1 and TRBJ2-1; 7 bases fit TRBD2. CDR3 in DNA: TGCGCCAGCAGCAACGGCCTAGCGGAGTACAATGAGCAGTTCTTC. Protein: CASSNGLAEYNEQFF. The full variable domain, in which reference TRBV5-1 and TRBJ2-1 provide the parts outside the CDR3, is KAGVTQTPRYLIKTRGQQVTLSCSPISGHRSVSWYQQTPGQGLQFLFEYFSETQRNKGNFPGRFSGRQFSNSRSEMNVSTLELGDSALYLCASSNGLAEYNEQFFGPGTRLTVL.